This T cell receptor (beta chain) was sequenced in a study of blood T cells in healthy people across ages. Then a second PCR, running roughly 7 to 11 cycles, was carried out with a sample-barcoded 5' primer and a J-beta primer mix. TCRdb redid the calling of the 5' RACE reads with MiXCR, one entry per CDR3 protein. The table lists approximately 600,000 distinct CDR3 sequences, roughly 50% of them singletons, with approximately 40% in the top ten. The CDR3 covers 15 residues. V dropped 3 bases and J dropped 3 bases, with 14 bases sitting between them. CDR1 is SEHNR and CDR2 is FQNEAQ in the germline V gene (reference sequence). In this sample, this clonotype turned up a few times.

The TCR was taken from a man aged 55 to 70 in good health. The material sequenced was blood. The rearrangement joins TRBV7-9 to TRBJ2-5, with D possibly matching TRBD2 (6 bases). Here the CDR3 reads CASSFGHTGEETQYF. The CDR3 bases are TGTGCCAGCAGCTTTGGACACACGGGGGAAGAGACCCAGTACTTC.